These 25 T cell receptor beta chains share one sample of origin, sequenced in a study of cytomegalovirus exposure and HLA in healthy donors. Primers: 60 Vbeta forward and 13 Jbeta reverse. Profiled with immunoSEQ multiplex PCR; TCRdb holds only in-frame clones, not every one. The sample records about 220,000 clones, more than 60% being singletons. The sample comprised PBMCs. These receptors were taken from a woman aged 25 to 39 in good health and CMV-seronegative.

The chain combines TRBV5-1 with TRBJ2-1; 10 bases align to TRBD2. This CDR3 has 15 residues. Germline loops: CDR1 SGHRS, CDR2 YFSETQ. The junction had 11 bases not matched to a gene; V was cut back by 5 bases and J by 9 bases. The CDR3 DNA reads as TGCGCCAGCAGTACCGGGACTAGCGTGAAGGGTGAGCAGTTCTTC. Protein: CASSTGTSVKGEQFF.

The chain employs TRBV6-5 and TRBJ2-2, with TRBD1 as a possible D gene (6 bases). Germline V gene data show CDR1 as MNHEY and CDR2 as SVGAGI. CDR3 size: 13 residues. Between the trimmed V and J ends, which lost 8 bases and 7 bases, there was a span of 14 bases. This CDR3 is CASRLKGVGELFF. The CDR3 bases are TGTGCCAGCCGGTTAAAGGGGGTCGGGGAGCTGTTTTTT.

The chain links TRBV4-2 to TRBJ1-1; D is possibly TRBD1 (5 bases). The CDR3 has 15 residues. Germline CDR1 reads LGHNA; CDR2 reads YNFKEQ. Trimming took off 0 bases at V and 5 bases at J, with 13 bases between the two ends. The CDR3 DNA is TGTGCCAGCAGCCAAGAGGGGGGAAGAAGGACTGAAGCTTTCTTT. Translating it yields CASSQEGGRRTEAFF.

The chain recombines TRBV2 with TRBJ2-5; TRBD2 matches at 9 bases. The CDR3 contains 14 residues. J was trimmed by 4 bases and V by 8 bases; bases with no gene match: 8. Germline V gene sequence: CDR1 SNHLY, CDR2 FYNNEI. CDR3 in amino acids: CASQRGDVRETQYF. The CDR3 DNA sequence: TGTGCCAGCCAGCGGGGGGATGTGAGAGAGACCCAGTACTTC.

The V and J genes are TRBV5-1 and TRBJ2-7; 10 bases line up with TRBD2. Trimming removed 0 bases from V and 5 bases from J; junction bases left unmatched: 5. The CDR3 extends over 15 amino acids. The germline gives CDR1 SGHRS, CDR2 YFSETQ. CDR3 DNA: TGCGCCAGCAGCTTGGCTAGCGGGAGTTACGACGAGCAGTACTTC. It translates to CASSLASGSYDEQYF.

The chain carries TRBV7-3 and TRBJ2-2, with D possibly being TRBD2 (5 bases). Germline V gene sequence: CDR1 SGHTA, CDR2 FQGTGA. CDR3 length equals 14 residues. The germline V and J ends were trimmed by 6 bases and 1 base, with 9 bases remaining between them. The CDR3 DNA follows: TGTGCCAGCAGGCTGGCGGGGAACACCGGGGAGCTGTTTTTT. Amino acids: CASRLAGNTGELFF.

The rearrangement joins TRBV5-1 to TRBJ2-5, with D possibly being TRBD2 (6 bases). Germline CDR1 is SGHRS and CDR2 is YFSETQ. V lost 4 bases and J lost 1, with 14 bases in between. CDR3 length equals 15 residues. CDR3 protein: CASSPGSGPQETQYF. The CDR3 nucleotides are TGCGCCAGCAGCCCCGGGAGCGGGCCCCAAGAGACCCAGTACTTC.

The rearrangement joins TRBV29-1 to TRBJ2-3; 7 nucleotides agree with TRBD2. V lost 7 bases and J lost 4; bases outside the gene matches: 8. The germline V gene has CDR1 SQVTM and CDR2 ANQGSEA. There are 13 residues in the CDR3. The CDR3 protein is CSGAGVRADTQYF. The CDR3 DNA is TGCAGCGGGGCGGGAGTAAGGGCAGATACGCAGTATTTT.

The rearrangement uses TRBV5-4 and TRBJ1-4; 8 bases agree with TRBD1. Germline V gene data show CDR1 as SGHNT and CDR2 as YYREEE (reference sequence). Losses at the gene ends were 3 bases for V and 4 bases for J; bases not matched to a gene: 5. CDR3 size: 15 residues. CDR3 in amino acids: CASSSSTGVNEKLFF. Written as DNA, the CDR3 is TGTGCCAGCAGCTCGTCGACAGGGGTTAATGAAAAACTGTTTTTT. Full variable domain (remainder filled in from reference TRBV5-4 and TRBJ1-4): ETGVTQSPTHLIKTRGQQVTLRCSSQSGHNTVSWYQQALGQGPQFIFQYYREEENGRGNFPPRFSGLQFPNYSSELNVNALELDDSALYLCASSSSTGVNEKLFFGSGTQLSVL.

CDR3 protein: CASSSGADYEEQYF. DNA for the CDR3: TGTGCCAGCAGTTCGGGAGCTGACTATGAAGAGCAGTACTTC. The chain is built from TRBV11-1 and TRBJ2-7; D may be TRBD2 (6 bases). Germline assignment: CDR1 SGHAT and CDR2 FQDESV (reference sequence). The CDR3 has 14 amino acids. V was trimmed by 6 bases and J by 7 bases, leaving 19 bases between them.

V and J are TRBV6-1 and TRBJ2-5; 12 bases map to TRBD2. The length of the CDR3 is 15 residues. V gave up 6 bases and J gave up 4 bases; unmatched junction bases: 6. Germline V gene data show CDR1 as MNHNS and CDR2 as SASEGT. The CDR3 reads CASSPSGRAAETQYF. DNA of the CDR3: TGTGCCAGCAGCCCTAGCGGGAGGGCTGCAGAGACCCAGTACTTC.

V usage is TRBV7-3 and J usage is TRBJ2-5, with 10 bases identical to TRBD1. CDR1 SGHTA and CDR2 FQGTGA come from the germline V gene. The junction had 6 bases not matched to a gene; V was cut back by 5 bases and J by 3 bases. The CDR3 extends over 15 amino acids. CDR3 in DNA: TGTGCCAGCAGCGCCCGGGACAGGGGCGAAGAGACCCAGTACTTC. Encoded protein: CASSARDRGEETQYF.

The chain employs TRBV2 and TRBJ1-3, with 11 positions matching TRBD1. The germline gives CDR1 SNHLY, CDR2 FYNNEI. V dropped 4 bases and J dropped 3; count of bases not matched to a gene: 5. This CDR3 is built from 16 residues. CDR3 sequence: CASSVSGTGGGNTIYF. CDR3 coding DNA: TGTGCCAGCAGTGTTAGCGGGACAGGGGGTGGAAACACCATATATTTT.

The chain joins TRBV5-4 to TRBJ2-7; TRBD2 aligns across 16 bases. There are 16 residues in the CDR3. The V segment lost 3 bases and the J segment 4 bases; nucleotides outside the gene matches: 4. The germline gives CDR1 SGHNT, CDR2 YYREEE (reference sequence). The CDR3 nucleotides are TGTGCCAGCAGCTCCGGGACTAGCGGGAGGGTTTACGAGCAGTACTTC. Residues: CASSSGTSGRVYEQYF.

This clone has a handful of counts. The rearrangement links TRBV5-1 to TRBJ1-1; D might be TRBD1 (5 bases). The germline CDR1 and CDR2 sequences are SGHRS and YFSETQ. Trimming removed 1 base from V and 6 bases from J, with 13 bases in between. CDR3 length: 14 residues. CDR3 DNA: TGCGCCAGCAGCTTGTCAGGGATTCGGGCTGAAGCTTTCTTT. Its translation: CASSLSGIRAEAFF.

The chain joins TRBV2 to TRBJ1-5, with 8 bases aligning to TRBD1. The length of the CDR3 is 20 residues. The V gene end was trimmed by 5 bases and the J gene end by 0 bases; junction bases not matched to a gene: 18. Germline V CDR1 and CDR2: SNHLY, FYNNEI. DNA of the CDR3: TGTGCCAGCAGTAACCCTAGGGGCAGACAGGGGCCTTATAGCAATCAGCCCCAGCATTTT. The encoded protein is CASSNPRGRQGPYSNQPQHF.

This clone occurred a few times. The rearrangement uses TRBV2 and TRBJ2-3; 7 bases align to TRBD1. The trim removed 4 bases at V and 1 base at J, leaving 5 bases unmatched. CDR3 length: 15 residues. Germline V gene data show CDR1 as SNHLY and CDR2 as FYNNEI. This CDR3 is CASSGRQGGTDTQYF. The CDR3 bases are TGTGCCAGCAGTGGCCGACAGGGAGGCACAGATACGCAGTATTTT.

The rearrangement uses TRBV5-4 and TRBJ1-2; 7 nucleotides line up with TRBD1. The ends lost 5 bases at V and 4 bases at J; junction bases unmatched: 8. CDR1 and CDR2 from the germline V gene are SGHNT and YYREEE (reference sequence). CDR3 length: 14 residues. The CDR3 DNA is TGTGCCAGCAGTTCCTCGGCAGGGGGCTATGGCTACACCTTC. Protein: CASSSSAGGYGYTF.

The V gene is TRBV4-1, the J gene TRBJ2-5; perhaps TRBD2 as D (6 bases). Germline CDR1 reads MGHRA; CDR2 reads YSYEKL. CDR3 length equals 17 residues. The germline V and J ends were trimmed by 0 bases and 1 base, with 15 bases remaining between them. CDR3 sequence reads: CASSQDRAGSGQETQYF. As DNA, the CDR3 is TGCGCCAGCAGCCAAGACAGGGCGGGTAGCGGCCAAGAGACCCAGTACTTC.

There are a few counts of this clone. This sequence joins TRBV5-4 and TRBJ2-3; 11 bases fit TRBD2. The CDR3 is made up of 18 amino acids. In germline, CDR1 is SGHNT, CDR2 YYREEE (reference sequence). The junction had 13 bases not matched to a gene; V was cut back by 4 bases and J by 3 bases. DNA of the CDR3: TGTGCCAGCAGCCGACCCATAACCCTAGCGGGAGGAACAGATACGCAGTATTTT. Its protein is CASSRPITLAGGTDTQYF.

The chain carries TRBV5-1 and TRBJ2-2; TRBD1 matches at 8 bases. With V trimmed by 1 base and J by 13 bases, 9 bases remained unmatched. The CDR3 is 14 residues long. The germline CDR1 and CDR2 sequences are SGHRS and YFSETQ. The CDR3 bases are TGCGCCAGCAGCTTGCCGGGACAGGTCAGAGGGCTGTTTTTT. It yields the protein CASSLPGQVRGLFF.

V gene TRBV7-2 combines with J gene TRBJ2-2; tentative D call: TRBD1 (6 bases). The germline V and J ends were trimmed by 2 bases and 5 bases, with 9 bases remaining between them. Per germline, CDR1 SGHTA and CDR2 FQGNSA. The CDR3 sequence is 14 residues long. The CDR3 coding sequence is TGTGCCAGCAGCTTACTTAGGGGGACCGGGGAGCTGTTTTTT. It is translated as CASSLLRGTGELFF. The complete variable domain, with remaining parts taken from reference TRBV7-2 and TRBJ2-2, reads GAGVSQSPSNKVTEKGKDVELRCDPISGHTALYWYRQSLGQGLEFLIYFQGNSAPDKSGLPSDRFSAERTGGSVSTLTIQRTQQEDSAVYLCASSLLRGTGELFFGEGSRLTVL.

The V call is TRBV7-2, the J call TRBJ2-3; 7 bases line up with TRBD2. The trim removed 3 bases at V and 3 bases at J, leaving 0 bases unmatched. Germline lookup yields CDR1 SGHTA and CDR2 FQGNSA. The length of the CDR3 is 13 residues. CDR3 amino acids: CASSLGGTDTQYF. Here the CDR3 DNA reads TGTGCCAGCAGCTTGGGGGGGACAGATACGCAGTATTTT.

The table lists this clone with a few counts. The V call is TRBV2, the J call TRBJ2-3; weak D call: TRBD2 (6 bases). Trimming left V 11 bases short and J 2 bases short, with 11 bases between. The CDR3 is made up of 12 amino acids. From germline, CDR1 is SNHLY and CDR2 FYNNEI. As DNA, the CDR3 is TGTGCCGGGGGGACTTTCACAGATACGCAGTATTTT. This translates into CAGGTFTDTQYF.

V gene TRBV27 combines with J gene TRBJ1-5, with D unresolved. Germline assignment: CDR1 MNHEY and CDR2 SMNVEV (reference sequence). CDR3 length equals 15 residues. Trimming pared 5 bases from V and 0 bases from J, leaving 11 bases between. The CDR3 spells CASSPRGYSNQPQHF. The CDR3 DNA follows: TGTGCCAGCAGTCCCCGCGGGTATAGCAATCAGCCCCAGCATTTT.